A single sample is the source of the 17 T cell receptor beta chains below, sequenced in a study of siplizumab effects on memory and regulatory T cells. Clones were read by immunoSEQ multiplex PCR, and TCRdb kept only the in-frame ones, dropping some. Of roughly 110,000 clones listed, around 95% are singletons. Material for sequencing was non-Treg CD4+ T cells sorted from blood. Every receptor here comes from a human donor in good health.

The chain links TRBV9 to TRBJ2-5; TRBD1 might be the D (5 bases). Germline CDR1 is SGDLS and CDR2 is YYNGEE. CDR3 length: 12 amino acids. The CDR3 region is CAHKQGQETQYF. CDR3 nucleotides: TGTGCACATAAGCAGGGACAAGAGACCCAGTACTTC.

This rearrangement joins TRBV4-3 to TRBJ2-3; the D gene is possibly TRBD2 (5 bases). The CDR3 is made up of 15 amino acids. CDR1 LGHNA and CDR2 YSLEER come from the germline V gene. Trimming removed 0 bases from V and 4 bases from J, with 11 bases in between. The CDR3 protein is CASSQDLGGADTQYF. For the CDR3, the DNA is TGCGCCAGCAGCCAAGATCTTGGAGGCGCAGATACGCAGTATTTT.

The J gene is TRBJ2-1, the V gene TRBV7-3, with TRBD2 matching over 8 bases. The length of the CDR3 is 15 residues. Germline-derived CDR1 and CDR2 are SGHTA and FQGTGA. The J segment lost 10 bases and the V segment lost 1 base, leaving 9 bases of the junction unmatched. CDR3 sequence reads: CASSLSGGPSLEQFF. DNA of the CDR3: TGTGCCAGCAGCTTAAGCGGGGGGCCCTCGCTGGAGCAGTTCTTC.

The rearrangement uses TRBV10-1 and TRBJ2-2; maybe TRBD1 (5 bases). The V gene's germline CDR1 is WNHNN and CDR2 SYGVQD (reference sequence). This CDR3 region has 14 residues. Trimming stripped 2 bases from V and 1 base from J, with 5 bases between. The CDR3 region is CASSEQGNTGELFF. The CDR3 DNA reads TGCGCCAGCAGTGAGCAGGGGAACACCGGGGAGCTGTTTTTT.

The V and J genes are TRBV5-4 and TRBJ2-3; D not certain. Trimming pared 3 bases from V and 6 bases from J, leaving 14 bases between. Germline CDR1 is SGHNT and CDR2 is YYREEE (reference sequence). CDR3 length: 14 residues. CDR3 amino acids: CASSSYPNGDTQYF. The CDR3 bases are TGTGCCAGCAGCTCCTACCCGAATGGGGATACGCAGTATTTT.

The chain carries TRBV7-7 and TRBJ1-3; D unclear. From germline, CDR1 is SSHAT and CDR2 FNYEAQ (reference sequence). The CDR3 runs 17 residues. Trimming removed 10 bases from V and 0 bases from J, with 22 bases in between. The DNA for the CDR3 is TGTGCCACCCGAGCCCCCCCCGGGCCCAGCTCTGGAAACACCATATATTTT. Protein: CATRAPPGPSSGNTIYF. The full variable domain, in which reference TRBV7-7 and TRBJ1-3 provide the parts outside the CDR3, is GAGVSQSPRYKVTKRGQDVTLRCDPISSHATLYWYQQALGQGPEFLTYFNYEAQPDKSGLPSDRFSAERPEGSISTLTIQRTEQRDSAMYRCATRAPPGPSSGNTIYFGEGSWLTVV.

The CDR3 DNA reads TGTGCCAGCAGCTTAATCCGGGGAGCTTTCTTT. Its protein product is CASSLIRGAFF. The V and J genes are TRBV7-2 and TRBJ1-1; D remains unclear. V was clipped by 2 bases and J by 10 bases, with 8 bases between them. Germline V gene lookup returns CDR1 SGHTA and CDR2 FQGNSA. The CDR3 is 11 amino acids.

The chain combines TRBV5-4 with TRBJ2-2; 7 bases line up with TRBD2. Germline CDR1 SGHNT, CDR2 YYREEE (reference sequence). There are 17 residues in the CDR3. Trimming cost V 0 bases and J 4 bases; bases outside gene matches: 9. The CDR3 nucleotides read TGTGCCAGCAGCTTGGCCGGGCCAGGGAGGGTCACCGGGGAGCTGTTTTTT. Translating it yields CASSLAGPGRVTGELFF. The complete variable domain, with remaining parts taken from reference TRBV5-4 and TRBJ2-2, reads ETGVTQSPTHLIKTRGQQVTLRCSSQSGHNTVSWYQQALGQGPQFIFQYYREEENGRGNFPPRFSGLQFPNYSSELNVNALELDDSALYLCASSLAGPGRVTGELFFGEGSRLTVL.

In its sample, this clone was seen once. The chain recombines TRBV6-4 with TRBJ2-3; 7 bases are shared with TRBD1. The CDR3 is 13 residues long. J was trimmed by 10 bases and V by 9 bases; bases with no gene match: 13. Germline values: CDR1 MRHNA, CDR2 SNTAGT. The CDR3: CARDRVHIWAQYF. Written as DNA, the CDR3 is TGTGCCAGAGACAGGGTGCACATATGGGCGCAGTATTTT.

For the CDR3, the DNA is TGTGCCAGCAGCGATACCGGACAGGGTGCCAATTCACCCCTCCACTTT. Its protein product is CASSDTGQGANSPLHF. The V call is TRBV7-9, the J call TRBJ1-6; 8 bases agree with TRBD1. V dropped 5 bases and J dropped 7; count of bases not matched to a gene: 10. The CDR3 is 16 amino acids. Germline V gene data show CDR1 as SEHNR and CDR2 as FQNEAQ (reference sequence).

The chain joins TRBV2 to TRBJ1-5, with unresolved D. This CDR3 is 12 amino acids long. Germline CDR1 reads SNHLY; CDR2 reads FYNNEI. Trimming left V 8 bases short and J 3 bases short, with 8 bases between. The CDR3 DNA is TGTGCCAGCTGCCAGACCAATCAGCCCCAGCATTTT. It encodes CASCQTNQPQHF.

The DNA of the CDR3 is TGTGCCAGCAGCTTGGGGGGCTGGATGCCACCCCTCCACTTT. Translating gives CASSLGGWMPPLHF. The V and J genes are TRBV5-5 and TRBJ1-6; D might be TRBD1 (5 bases). In germline, CDR1 is SGHKS, CDR2 YYEKEE (reference sequence). The CDR3 contains 14 residues. V was shortened by 0 bases and J by 11 bases, with 12 bases between the two germline ends.

The chain has TRBV10-3 and TRBJ2-3, with 8 bases aligning to TRBD2. After removal of 8 bases from V and 2 bases from J, the junction contained 6 bases not matched to a gene. The V gene's germline CDR1 is ENHRY and CDR2 SYGVKD. The CDR3 totals 14 residues. CDR3 protein: CAIATGGATDTQYF. DNA of the CDR3: TGTGCCATCGCAACGGGGGGGGCCACAGATACGCAGTATTTT.

This chain connects TRBV5-1 to TRBJ2-4; 7 nucleotides align to TRBD1. The CDR3 totals 14 residues. With 3 bases clipped from V and 6 bases from J, the junction kept 6 bases outside the gene matches. Looked up from germline, CDR1 is SGHRS and CDR2 is YFSETQ. The CDR3 coding sequence is TGCGCCAGCAGCTCCTCGGGACAGTTAAACATTCAGTACTTC. This translates into CASSSSGQLNIQYF.

The chain recombines TRBV19 with TRBJ2-1; 9 positions agree with TRBD2. CDR1 and CDR2 (germline): LNHDA, SQIVND (reference sequence). The CDR3 covers 15 residues. With 5 bases clipped from V and 7 bases from J, the junction kept 9 bases outside the gene matches. The CDR3 spells CASSVPGTSFNEQFF. CDR3 sequence (DNA): TGTGCCAGTAGTGTGCCCGGGACTAGCTTTAATGAGCAGTTCTTC.

CDR3 amino acids: CASSVDLGSLDYEQYF. CDR3 bases: TGTGCCAGCAGCGTAGATTTGGGTTCACTAGACTACGAGCAGTACTTC. This chain joins TRBV9 and TRBJ2-7; maybe TRBD2 (5 bases). Trimming shortened V by 0 bases and J by 3 bases, and 16 bases separated the two germline ends. Germline V lookup: CDR1 SGDLS, CDR2 YYNGEE. The CDR3 is 16 residues long.

The genes are TRBV7-2 and TRBJ1-2; 7 positions agree with TRBD1. CDR1 is SGHTA and CDR2 is FQGNSA in the germline V gene. V trimming: 4 bases; J trimming: 0 bases; junction bases outside the gene matches: 8. The CDR3 consists of 16 residues. The DNA of the CDR3 is TGTGCCAGCAGCTCCGGTCCCGGGACAGCTAACTATGGCTACACCTTC. Its translation is CASSSGPGTANYGYTF.